A single sample is the source of the 27 T cell receptor beta chains below, sequenced in a study of shared clonotypes between healthy human individuals. Using immunoSEQ multiplex PCR, the repertoire was profiled, and TCRdb retains in-frame clones only, with some absent. This sample has 1,500,000 or so clones, with 98% found just once. Sample: naive CD4+ T cells sorted from blood. Subset: CD45RA+ positively selected. These TCRs come from a man younger than 40 in good health.

The sample holds one count of this clone. This chain connects TRBV6-1 to TRBJ2-3; 8 bases line up with TRBD1. Losses at the gene ends were 3 bases for V and 1 base for J; bases not matched to a gene: 6. Looked up from germline, CDR1 is MNHNS and CDR2 is SASEGT. CDR3 length equals 16 residues. This CDR3 reads CASSEQGASGTDTQYF. The CDR3 region has the DNA TGTGCCAGCAGTGAGCAGGGGGCTTCCGGCACAGATACGCAGTATTTT.

The gene calls are TRBV9 and TRBJ2-1, with TRBD2 identical over 9 bases. This CDR3 has 16 residues. Germline V CDR1 and CDR2: SGDLS, YYNGEE. The J segment lost 5 bases and the V segment lost 4 bases, leaving 10 bases of the junction unmatched. The CDR3 sequence: CASSPQEAGGHNEQFF. The CDR3 nucleotides are TGTGCCAGCAGCCCCCAGGAAGCGGGAGGCCACAATGAGCAGTTCTTC.

The gene calls are TRBV15 and TRBJ2-6; 8 bases agree with TRBD1. The CDR3 loop spans 19 amino acids. From germline, CDR1 is LNHNV and CDR2 YYDKDF (reference sequence). Trimming took 0 bases from V and 2 from J; bases not matched to a gene: 9. The CDR3 nucleotides are TGTGCCACCAGCAGAGATCGCGGGACAGGCGTGACTGGGGCCAACGTCCTGACTTTC. This codes for CATSRDRGTGVTGANVLTF.

V usage is TRBV20-1 and J usage is TRBJ2-1, with no clear D. The CDR3 loop spans 11 amino acids. Germline V gene sequence: CDR1 DFQATT, CDR2 SNEGSKA (reference sequence). Trimming took 3 bases from V and 9 from J, leaving 9 bases between them. The CDR3 DNA reads as TGCAGTGCTAGGACGGTCCCTGAGCAGTTCTTC. Protein: CSARTVPEQFF.

V usage is TRBV6-1 and J usage is TRBJ2-1, with unresolved D. The V end was cut by 6 bases, the J end by 7 bases, with 10 bases between. The CDR3 is 12 amino acids. The germline V gene has CDR1 MNHNS and CDR2 SASEGT. The CDR3 loop is CASSLSVNEQFF. The CDR3 bases are TGTGCCAGCAGCCTGAGTGTTAATGAGCAGTTCTTC.

The chain recombines TRBV2 with TRBJ2-3; D gene uncertain. V lost 7 bases and J 4 bases, leaving 6 bases between the germline ends. The CDR3 contains 11 residues. From germline, CDR1 is SNHLY and CDR2 FYNNEI. The CDR3 here is CASTVADTQYF. The DNA for the CDR3 is TGTGCCAGCACCGTCGCAGATACGCAGTATTTT. The entire variable domain, with the rest obtained from reference TRBV2 and TRBJ2-3, is as follows: EPEVTQTPSHQVTQMGQEVILRCVPISNHLYFYWYRQILGQKVEFLVSFYNNEISEKSEIFDDQFSVERPDGSNFTLKIRSTKLEDSAMYFCASTVADTQYFGPGTRLTVL.

V gene TRBV6-5 combines with J gene TRBJ2-5, with D possibly called TRBD1 or TRBD2 (5 bases each). Germline assignment: CDR1 MNHEY and CDR2 SVGAGI. V gave up 6 bases and J gave up 6 bases, with 20 bases separating them. This CDR3 comprises 15 residues. CDR3 nucleotide sequence: TGTGCCAGCAGACATTCCGGGACGGCCGTCCAGACCCAGTACTTC. Amino acids: CASRHSGTAVQTQYF.

This chain links TRBV10-3 with TRBJ1-4; unclear D gene. Germline V gives CDR1 ENHRY, CDR2 SYGVKD. The length of the CDR3 is 14 residues. V dropped 3 bases and J dropped 7 bases, with 12 bases sitting between them. The CDR3 nucleotides are TGTGCCATCAGTGACAAAATGCGAGGTGAAAAACTGTTTTTT. Residues: CAISDKMRGEKLFF.

The chain recombines TRBV28 with TRBJ2-1; D remains unclear. CDR1 is MDHEN, CDR2 SYDVKM, per germline. Trimming removed 2 bases at V and 7 bases at J, with 12 bases between. The CDR3 extends over 14 amino acids. The CDR3 DNA reads TGTGCCAGCAGTTTACGTAGTAGAATTAATGAGCAGTTCTTC. Residues: CASSLRSRINEQFF.

This chain joins TRBV28 and TRBJ2-7; the D gene is possibly TRBD2 (5 bases). Trimming left V 3 bases short and J 11 bases short, with 17 bases between. Germline values: CDR1 MDHEN, CDR2 SYDVKM. The CDR3 consists of 13 residues. The CDR3 is CASSFGLSGSEYF. CDR3 nucleotide sequence: TGTGCCAGCAGTTTTGGACTCTCGGGTAGCGAGTACTTC.

The chain joins TRBV5-1 to TRBJ2-1; D gene uncertain. The CDR3 has 11 amino acids. Trimming took off 6 bases at V and 10 bases at J, with 11 bases between the two ends. Germline CDR1 SGHRS, CDR2 YFSETQ. CDR3 region: CASTRAGEQFF. CDR3 in DNA: TGCGCCAGCACTCGGGCCGGGGAGCAGTTCTTC.

As for this clone: The same CDR3 arises from other DNA sequences in this sample as well. This chain uses TRBV18 with TRBJ2-2; no definite D call. CDR1 and CDR2 from the germline V gene are KGHSH and LQKENI. Trimming cost V 3 bases and J 3 bases, with 2 bases left between them. The CDR3 is made up of 12 amino acids. CDR3 sequence: CASSPDTGELFF. CDR3 in DNA: TGTGCCAGCTCACCTGACACCGGGGAGCTGTTTTTT.

The chain recombines TRBV6-1 with TRBJ2-7; D remains ambiguous. From germline, CDR1 is MNHNS and CDR2 SASEGT. CDR3 length: 14 residues. V lost 1 base and J lost 0, with 7 bases in between. The DNA of the CDR3 is TGTGCCAGCAGTGAAGTGCAGGTCTCCTACGAGCAGTACTTC. This encodes CASSEVQVSYEQYF.

The chain links TRBV28 to TRBJ1-1; D gene unclear. Trimming cost V 5 bases and J 5 bases, with 9 bases left between them. Germline V gene lookup returns CDR1 MDHEN and CDR2 SYDVKM. The CDR3 loop spans 12 amino acids. CDR3 nucleotides: TGTGCCAGCAGTCGGAGTTGGACTGAAGCTTTCTTT. Its protein product is CASSRSWTEAFF. Variable domain in full (rest from reference TRBV28 and TRBJ1-1): DVKVTQSSRYLVKRTGEKVFLECVQDMDHENMFWYRQDPGLGLRLIYFSYDVKMKEKGDIPEGYSVSREKKERFSLILESASTNQTSMYLCASSRSWTEAFFGQGTRLTVV.

The J gene is TRBJ2-1, the V gene TRBV5-1; maybe TRBD2 (6 bases). This CDR3 is 17 amino acids long. The germline V gene encodes CDR1 SGHRS and CDR2 YFSETQ. Trimming took off 0 bases at V and 0 bases at J, with 13 bases between the two ends. As DNA, the CDR3 is TGCGCCAGCAGCTTGGCCATGGGGGGTAGCTCCTACAATGAGCAGTTCTTC. Amino acid sequence: CASSLAMGGSSYNEQFF.

CDR3 in amino acids: CASSLVPFRQGNEQYF. Here the CDR3 DNA reads TGCGCCAGCAGCTTGGTCCCCTTCAGACAGGGGAACGAGCAGTACTTC. This chain connects TRBV5-1 to TRBJ2-7, with 8 bases matching TRBD1. With V trimmed by 0 bases and J by 5 bases, 10 bases remained unmatched. From germline, CDR1 is SGHRS and CDR2 YFSETQ. The length of the CDR3 is 16 residues.

The V gene is TRBV19, the J gene TRBJ2-7; 9 bases are a match to TRBD2. The length of the CDR3 is 15 residues. Germline V gene data show CDR1 as LNHDA and CDR2 as SQIVND (reference sequence). The V gene end was trimmed by 1 base and the J gene end by 4 bases; junction bases not matched to a gene: 5. The CDR3: CASSIVSGRTYEQYF. The CDR3 nucleotides are TGTGCCAGTAGTATAGTAAGCGGGAGGACTTACGAGCAGTACTTC.

The chain carries TRBV25-1 and TRBJ1-2; 9 bases fit TRBD1. Trimming took 6 bases from V and 4 from J; bases not matched to a gene: 15. The CDR3 has 17 residues. Germline V lookup: CDR1 MGHDK, CDR2 SYGVNS. The CDR3 protein is CASRLSRTGVARYGYTF. CDR3 sequence (DNA): TGTGCCAGCAGGCTCAGTAGGACAGGGGTTGCTCGCTATGGCTACACCTTC.

The chain recombines TRBV5-8 with TRBJ1-4, with D possibly TRBD1 on 5 matching bases. The V end lost 4 bases, the J end lost 14 bases, and 12 bases lay between the germline ends. The CDR3 consists of 11 residues. CDR1 is SGHTS, CDR2 YDEGEE, per germline. CDR3 protein: CASSPGRVLFF. In nucleotides, the CDR3 is TGTGCCAGCAGCCCGGGCAGGGTTCTGTTTTTT.

The V and J genes are TRBV29-1 and TRBJ2-3; TRBD1 might be the D (6 bases). The germline V gene has CDR1 SQVTM and CDR2 ANQGSEA. The germline V and J ends were trimmed by 7 bases and 0 bases, with 14 bases remaining between them. The CDR3 spans 14 residues. The CDR3 protein is CSASGTPSTDTQYF. The CDR3 bases are TGCAGCGCGTCCGGGACACCGAGCACAGATACGCAGTATTTT.

The chain has TRBV28 and TRBJ1-5; no definite D call. CDR3 length: 12 residues. V dropped 8 bases and J dropped 11 bases, with 16 bases sitting between them. Germline V gene data show CDR1 as MDHEN and CDR2 as SYDVKM. The CDR3 here is CASVQDLGAQHF. CDR3 nucleotides: TGTGCCAGCGTCCAAGACCTCGGGGCCCAGCATTTT.

The chain carries TRBV5-4 and TRBJ2-2; no definite D call. CDR3 length equals 13 residues. Germline V gene lookup returns CDR1 SGHNT and CDR2 YYREEE (reference sequence). Trimming removed 4 bases from V and 6 bases from J, with 10 bases in between. The CDR3 reads CASSPGRAGELFF. CDR3 coding DNA: TGTGCCAGCAGCCCAGGCCGGGCCGGGGAGCTGTTTTTT.

This clone was seen once. V gene TRBV2 combines with J gene TRBJ1-2, with D perhaps TRBD1 (5 bases). V lost 6 bases to trimming and J lost 2 bases, with 10 bases between them. Per germline, CDR1 SNHLY and CDR2 FYNNEI. The CDR3 is 13 residues long. The CDR3 DNA reads as TGTGCCAGCAGGGATAGGGGCAACTATGGCTACACCTTC. Its translation is CASRDRGNYGYTF.

The rearrangement joins TRBV6-6 to TRBJ2-3; 9 bases fit TRBD1. This CDR3 region has 15 residues. Trimming took 9 bases from V and 4 from J; bases not matched to a gene: 11. The germline gives CDR1 MNHNY, CDR2 SVGAGI (reference sequence). The CDR3 region is CASRSRGQGSDTQYF. As DNA, the CDR3 is TGTGCCAGTAGGAGTAGGGGACAGGGCTCAGATACGCAGTATTTT.

This clone occurred once. The genes are TRBV5-4 and TRBJ1-2, with D possibly matching TRBD1 (6 bases). The CDR3 consists of 13 residues. Germline CDR1 and CDR2: SGHNT and YYREEE (reference sequence). Trimming left V 2 bases short and J 4 bases short, with 9 bases between. CDR3 coding DNA: TGTGCCAGCAGCTTACAGGACAGCTATGGCTACACCTTC. It codes for CASSLQDSYGYTF.

This sequence joins TRBV7-2 and TRBJ2-1, with D uncertain. Trimming removed 1 base at V and 0 bases at J, with 13 bases between. CDR3 length: 17 amino acids. The germline V gene encodes CDR1 SGHTA and CDR2 FQGNSA. DNA for the CDR3: TGTGCCAGCAGCTTAGTGGGTGGGCAGAGCTCCTACAATGAGCAGTTCTTC. Translated: CASSLVGGQSSYNEQFF.

The rearrangement links TRBV7-2 to TRBJ2-1, with 7 bases that match TRBD2. The V gene's germline CDR1 is SGHTA and CDR2 FQGNSA. The CDR3 loop spans 18 amino acids. After removal of 5 bases from V and 0 bases from J, the junction contained 13 bases not matched to a gene. Here the CDR3 DNA reads TGTGCCAGCAGCCGTCCCCTCCGTCAGCGGGACTCCTACAATGAGCAGTTCTTC. It yields the protein CASSRPLRQRDSYNEQFF.